The 4 T cell receptor beta chains below all came from one sample that was sequenced in a study of shared clonotypes between healthy human individuals. Produced via immunoSEQ multiplex PCR; TCRdb's table is partial and in-frame only. In the table there are 1,400,000 or so clones, approximately 98.5% of which are singletons. Input material: naive CD4+ T cells sorted from blood. The sample's subset: CD45RA+ positively selected. These receptors came from a man aged 30 to 45 in good health.

The chain joins TRBV7-2 to TRBJ1-2; D remains unclear. CDR1 is SGHTA and CDR2 is FQGNSA in the germline V gene. V lost 4 bases, J lost 5 bases, and 11 bases lay in between. CDR3 length: 13 residues. DNA of the CDR3: TGTGCCAGCAGCTCCGTCCCGGGTTATGGCTACACCTTC. Translated, it gives CASSSVPGYGYTF.

The rearrangement uses TRBV18 and TRBJ2-6; TRBD2 agrees at 9 bases. Germline CDR1 and CDR2: KGHSH and LQKENI. The CDR3 sequence is 18 residues long. V gave up 3 bases and J gave up 0 bases; unmatched junction bases: 6. DNA of the CDR3: TGTGCCAGCTCACCTACACTAGCGGGTGGCTCTGGGGCCAACGTCCTGACTTTC. Protein product: CASSPTLAGGSGANVLTF.

The chain couples TRBV6-1 to TRBJ1-5, with no clear D. Trimming took 3 bases from V and 3 from J, leaving 9 bases between them. Germline lookup yields CDR1 MNHNS and CDR2 SASEGT. The CDR3 extends over 14 amino acids. The CDR3 coding sequence is TGTGCCAGCAGTGATCGTAGACTCAATCAGCCCCAGCATTTT. It yields the protein CASSDRRLNQPQHF.

The rearrangement links TRBV18 to TRBJ2-1, with 7 bases lining up with TRBD2. J lost 1 base, V lost 5 bases, and 14 bases had no gene match. Germline V gene data show CDR1 as KGHSH and CDR2 as LQKENI. The CDR3 has 18 residues. CDR3 DNA: TGTGCCAGCTCAAGTAAAGCGCTAGCGGACCGATCCTACAATGAGCAGTTCTTC. Protein sequence: CASSSKALADRSYNEQFF.